These T cell receptor beta chains were read from a single sample in a study of PD-1 blockade in classical Hodgkin lymphoma. Profiled with immunoSEQ multiplex PCR; TCRdb holds only in-frame clones, not every one. The data show tens of thousands of clones, about 90% seen once. The sequencing here drew on peripheral blood mononuclear cells (PBMCs), taken before the fourth cycle of nivolumab. Receptors were obtained from a human donor with classical Hodgkin lymphoma. The CDR3 runs from the conserved cysteine through the conserved F or W. A D gene is named only where the DNA matches it firmly. Clone size appears in some rows only: once, few, many, or a class for an expanded clone.

v_call: TRBV29-1; clone_size: few; d_call: .; j_call: TRBJ1-5; cdr3_nt: TGCAGCGTCTCGACAGGCGAGCAGCCCCAGCATTTT; cdr3_aa: CSVSTGEQPQHF
v_call: TRBV21-1; clone_size: .; d_call: .; j_call: TRBJ1-1; cdr3_nt: TGTGCCAGGGTAACAGGGGACACTGAAGCTTTCTTT; cdr3_aa: CARVTGDTEAFF
v_call: TRBV11-2; clone_size: .; d_call: .; j_call: TRBJ1-3; cdr3_nt: TGTGCCAGCAGCTTAGACGGAGGGGGAAACACCATATATTTT; cdr3_aa: CASSLDGGGNTIYF
v_call: TRBV15; clone_size: .; d_call: TRBD1; j_call: TRBJ2-5; cdr3_nt: TGTGCCACCAGCAGAGGACAGGGGGAAGCAGAGACCCAGTACTTC; cdr3_aa: CATSRGQGEAETQYF
v_call: TRBV6-6; clone_size: .; d_call: .; j_call: TRBJ2-5; cdr3_nt: TGTGCCACCTCCTTCTGGGGTGAGACCCAGTACTTC; cdr3_aa: CATSFWGETQYF
v_call: TRBV6-5; clone_size: .; d_call: .; j_call: TRBJ2-7; cdr3_nt: TGTGCCAGCAGTACCAGAGGGGGGGCTGGGTACGAGCAGTACTTC; cdr3_aa: CASSTRGGAGYEQYF
v_call: TRBV7-6; clone_size: .; d_call: TRBD1; j_call: TRBJ2-1; cdr3_nt: TGTGCCAGCTCGTGGGACAGCCCTAACAATGAGCAGTTCTTC; cdr3_aa: CASSWDSPNNEQFF
v_call: TRBV11-2; clone_size: .; d_call: .; j_call: TRBJ2-1; cdr3_nt: TGTGCCAGCAGCTACTGGAGTTCTAGAGGAGATGAGCAGTTCTTC; cdr3_aa: CASSYWSSRGDEQFF
v_call: TRBV6-5; clone_size: .; d_call: .; j_call: TRBJ2-7; cdr3_nt: TGTGCCAGCAGCCTGGGGGTCGATAACTTGTACGAGCAGTACTTC; cdr3_aa: CASSLGVDNLYEQYF
v_call: TRBV9; clone_size: .; d_call: .; j_call: TRBJ1-2; cdr3_nt: TGTGCCAGCAGCGGGGTTGGATACGGCTACACCTTC; cdr3_aa: CASSGVGYGYTF
v_call: TRBV7-9; clone_size: .; d_call: TRBD2; j_call: TRBJ2-5; cdr3_nt: TGTGCCAGCAGCCAGGGGGGACTAGCGGAATCTCAAGAGACCCAGTACTTC; cdr3_aa: CASSQGGLAESQETQYF
v_call: TRBV7-9; clone_size: .; d_call: .; j_call: TRBJ2-1; cdr3_nt: TGTGCCAGCAGCTTTGTGGTTCCCAATGAGCAGTTCTTC; cdr3_aa: CASSFVVPNEQFF
v_call: TRBV7-9; clone_size: .; d_call: .; j_call: TRBJ2-1; cdr3_nt: TGTGCCAGCAGCCGTCCTGGGGGGGGCGGCAATGAGCAGTTCTTC; cdr3_aa: CASSRPGGGGNEQFF
v_call: TRBV2; clone_size: .; d_call: .; j_call: TRBJ2-5; cdr3_nt: TGTGCCAGCAGTGACAGGTACCAAGAGACCCAGTACTTC; cdr3_aa: CASSDRYQETQYF
v_call: TRBV15; clone_size: .; d_call: TRBD2; j_call: TRBJ2-3; cdr3_nt: TGTGCCACCAGCAGACCCACCCAGCTAGCGGGGGACACAGATACGCAGTATTTT; cdr3_aa: CATSRPTQLAGDTDTQYF